Listed below are T cell receptor beta chains from one sample, sequenced in a study of cytomegalovirus exposure and HLA in healthy donors. Assay: immunoSEQ multiplex PCR; the TCRdb copy retains only in-frame clones and omits some. The repertoire holds roughly 150,000 clones, with about 80% as singletons. Sample: PBMCs. The receptors originated from a man between 25 and 39 years old in good health and CMV-seropositive. CDR3s include the opening cysteine and the closing phenylalanine or tryptophan. A D gene is named only where the DNA matches it firmly. Clone size is not always given. Where it is, it says once, few, many or a class for expanded clones.

v_gene	j_gene	abundance	d_gene	CDR3nt	CDR3aa
TRBV19	TRBJ1-5	NA	NA	TGTGCCAGTAAGGATGGACAGCCTGGCAATCAGCCCCAGCATTTT	CASKDGQPGNQPQHF
TRBV2	TRBJ2-1	NA	NA	TGTGCCAGCAGTGGACTAGATCCCTACAATGAGCAGTTCTTC	CASSGLDPYNEQFF
TRBV9	TRBJ2-5	NA	TRBD2	TGTGCCAGCAGGGTTTCGGGGCGGGAGGTCGGGGAGACCCAGTACTTC	CASRVSGREVGETQYF
TRBV19	TRBJ1-5	NA	TRBD1	TGTGCCAGTAGCGCTAGGACAGGGACGATTGGCAATCAGCCCCAGCATTTT	CASSARTGTIGNQPQHF
TRBV5-6	TRBJ1-5	few	NA	TGTGCCAGCAGCTTGGGGGGGGTTCATCAGCCCCAGCATTTT	CASSLGGVHQPQHF
TRBV7-9	TRBJ2-5	NA	NA	TGTGCCAGCGCGGCCGCCAGAACCCAGTACTTC	CASAAARTQYF
TRBV13	TRBJ1-2	NA	NA	TGTGCCAGCAGCTCTACCCCCTCAAACTATGGCTACACCTTC	CASSSTPSNYGYTF
TRBV15	TRBJ2-7	NA	TRBD2	TGTGCCACCAGTAGGAGCCTGGGGCCTAGCGGCTCCTACGAGCAGTACTTC	CATSRSLGPSGSYEQYF
TRBV19	TRBJ1-1	NA	NA	TGTGCCAGTAGTGGGCGTCGCATGAACACTGAAGCTTTCTTT	CASSGRRMNTEAFF
TRBV5-5	TRBJ1-3	NA	NA	TGTGCCAGCAGCTATACGCTGACAGCAGTCTCTGGAAACACCATATATTTT	CASSYTLTAVSGNTIYF
TRBV28	TRBJ2-2	NA	TRBD2	TGTGCCAGCAAGCGGGGGGGTAACACCGGGGAGCTGTTTTTT	CASKRGGNTGELFF
TRBV5-8	TRBJ1-1	NA	NA	TGTGCCAGCACTCGGGAGATGAACACTGAAGCTTTCTTT	CASTREMNTEAFF
TRBV11-1	TRBJ2-2	NA	NA	TGTGCCAGCAGCCCTCAGGGCTACCAAACCGGGGAGCTGTTTTTT	CASSPQGYQTGELFF
TRBV28	TRBJ2-3	NA	NA	TGTGCCAGCAGCCTTACAGGAGCTAGCACAGATACGCAGTATTTT	CASSLTGASTDTQYF
TRBV5-6	TRBJ2-2	NA	NA	TGTGCCAGCAGCCCCATCACATACCCGAACACCGGGGAGCTGTTTTTT	CASSPITYPNTGELFF
TRBV10-2	TRBJ2-7	NA	TRBD1	TGCGCCAGTATACAGGGGGACGAGCAGTACTTC	CASIQGDEQYF
TRBV11-2	TRBJ2-1	once	NA	TGTGCCAGCAGCCCAAAGGGACTTAGCTACAATGAGCAGTTCTTC	CASSPKGLSYNEQFF
TRBV11-2	TRBJ1-5	NA	NA	TGTGCCAGCAGCTTACCCGGGGGGGATCAGCCCCAGCATTTT	CASSLPGGDQPQHF
TRBV6-5	TRBJ1-5	few	NA	TGTGCCAGCAGCCGGATCGCCGGGAACCAGCCCCAGCATTTT	CASSRIAGNQPQHF
TRBV5-1	TRBJ2-1	once	NA	TGCGCCAGCACAAGGACTACAGCCTACAATGAGCAGTTCTTC	CASTRTTAYNEQFF